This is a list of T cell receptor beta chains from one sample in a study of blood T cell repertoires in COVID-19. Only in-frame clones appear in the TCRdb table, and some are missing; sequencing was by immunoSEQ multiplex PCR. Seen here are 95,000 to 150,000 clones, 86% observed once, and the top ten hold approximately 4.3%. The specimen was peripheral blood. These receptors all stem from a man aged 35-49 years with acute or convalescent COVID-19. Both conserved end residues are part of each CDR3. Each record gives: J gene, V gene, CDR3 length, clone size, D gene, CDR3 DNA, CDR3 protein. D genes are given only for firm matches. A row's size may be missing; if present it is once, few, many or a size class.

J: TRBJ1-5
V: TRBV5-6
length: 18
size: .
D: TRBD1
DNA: TGTGCCAGCAGCTTATCCGGGACAGAGCTCTATAGCAATCAGCCCCAGCATTTT
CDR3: CASSLSGTELYSNQPQHF

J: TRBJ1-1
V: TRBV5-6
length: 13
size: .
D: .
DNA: TGTGCCAGCAGCTCTTGGGGGGGCACTGAAGCTTTCTTT
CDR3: CASSSWGGTEAFF

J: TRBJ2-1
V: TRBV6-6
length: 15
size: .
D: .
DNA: TGTGCCAGCAGCCCAGGGAGGGGGTCCTACAATGAGCAGTTCTTC
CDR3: CASSPGRGSYNEQFF

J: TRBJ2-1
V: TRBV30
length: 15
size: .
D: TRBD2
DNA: TGTGCCTGGAGTGCGGGACTAGCGGCATACAATGAGCAGTTCTTC
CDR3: CAWSAGLAAYNEQFF

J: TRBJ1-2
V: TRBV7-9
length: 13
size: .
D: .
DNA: TGTGCCAGCAGCTTAGAACAGTTCTATGGCTACACCTTC
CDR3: CASSLEQFYGYTF

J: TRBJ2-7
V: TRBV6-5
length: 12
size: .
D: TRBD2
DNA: TGTGCCAGCAGCGGGGGGGCCGGCGAGCAGTACTTC
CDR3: CASSGGAGEQYF

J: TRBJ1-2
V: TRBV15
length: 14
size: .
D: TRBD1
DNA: TGTGCCACTAACAGGGGAGGCTCTAACTATGGCTACACCTTC
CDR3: CATNRGGSNYGYTF

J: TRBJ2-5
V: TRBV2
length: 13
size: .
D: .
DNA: TGTGCCAGCAGTCCTTTTAGGGGGGAGACCCAGTACTTC
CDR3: CASSPFRGETQYF

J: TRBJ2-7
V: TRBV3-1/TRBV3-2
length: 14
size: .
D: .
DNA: TGTGCCAGCAGCCCCGGGACAAACCCCTACGAGCAGTACTTC
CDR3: CASSPGTNPYEQYF

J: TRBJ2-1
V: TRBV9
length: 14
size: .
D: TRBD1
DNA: TGTGCCAGCAGCGTAGGGGACAGCTACAATGAGCAGTTCTTC
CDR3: CASSVGDSYNEQFF

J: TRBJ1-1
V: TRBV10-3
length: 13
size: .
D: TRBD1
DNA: TGTGCCATCAGCCGGGACAGGGAAACTGAAGCTTTCTTT
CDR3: CAISRDRETEAFF

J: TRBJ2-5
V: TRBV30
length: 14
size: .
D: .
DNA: TGTGCCTGGAGTGTATCTCTCCGGGGAGAGACCCAGTACTTC
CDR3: CAWSVSLRGETQYF

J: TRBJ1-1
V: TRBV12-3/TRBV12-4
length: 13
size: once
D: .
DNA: TGTGCCAACCAAGTCAAGGGGTACACTGAAGCTTTCTTT
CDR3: CANQVKGYTEAFF

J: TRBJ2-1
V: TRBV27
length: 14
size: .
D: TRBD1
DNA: TGTGCCAGCAGTTTATCGGGGGGACAGGGGAGAAAGCTCTTC
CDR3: CASSLSGGQGRKLF

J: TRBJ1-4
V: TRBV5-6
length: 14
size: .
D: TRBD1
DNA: TGTGCCAGCAGCACACAGGGGACTAATGAAAAACTGTTTTTT
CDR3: CASSTQGTNEKLFF

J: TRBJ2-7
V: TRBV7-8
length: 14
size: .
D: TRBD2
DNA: TGTGCCAGCAGCCCGACTAGCGGGAGGTTCGAGCAGTACTTC
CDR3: CASSPTSGRFEQYF

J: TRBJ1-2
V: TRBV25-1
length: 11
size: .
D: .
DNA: TGTGCCAGCAGTGATGCGGGGGGCTACACCTTC
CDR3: CASSDAGGYTF

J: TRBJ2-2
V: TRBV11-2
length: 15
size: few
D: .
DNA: TGTGCCAGCAACCTACAGGGATGGCACACCGGGGAGCTGTTTTTT
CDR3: CASNLQGWHTGELFF

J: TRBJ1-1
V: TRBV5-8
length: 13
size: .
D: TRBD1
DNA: TGTGCCAGCAGCCATAGACAGGGGGAGGAAGCTTTCTTT
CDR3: CASSHRQGEEAFF

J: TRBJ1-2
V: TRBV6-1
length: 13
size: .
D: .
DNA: TGTGCCAGCAGTGAAGTGAGCGCGGAGGGCTACACCTTC
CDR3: CASSEVSAEGYTF

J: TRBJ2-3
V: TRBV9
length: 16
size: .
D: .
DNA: TGTGCCAGCACTGACCGGGCGGGCGGTTTTCCAGATACGCAGTATTTT
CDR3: CASTDRAGGFPDTQYF

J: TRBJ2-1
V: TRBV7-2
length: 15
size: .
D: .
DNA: TGTGCCAGCAGATTACAGGGTGGGGATCAGGATGAGCAGTTCTTC
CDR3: CASRLQGGDQDEQFF

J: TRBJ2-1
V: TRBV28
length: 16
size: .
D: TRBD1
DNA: TGTGCCAGCAGTTTGTCCGGACAGGGGGTGAACAATGAGCAGTTCTTC
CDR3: CASSLSGQGVNNEQFF

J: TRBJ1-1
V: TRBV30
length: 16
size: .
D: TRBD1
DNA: TGTGCCTGGAGTCCGCGACAGGGTTATCCCAATTTTGGGGCTTTCTTT
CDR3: CAWSPRQGYPNFGAFF

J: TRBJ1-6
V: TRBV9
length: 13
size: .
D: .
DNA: TGTGCCAGCAGCGGGACATGGAATTCACCCCTCCACTTT
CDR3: CASSGTWNSPLHF

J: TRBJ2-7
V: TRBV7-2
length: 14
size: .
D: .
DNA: TGTGCCAGCAGCCTGGGGGGGGCCAGCTACGAGCAGTACTTC
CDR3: CASSLGGASYEQYF

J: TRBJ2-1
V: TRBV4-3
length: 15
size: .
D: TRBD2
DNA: TGCGCCAGCAGCCAAGGGCTAGCGGTGTACAATGAGCAGTTCTTC
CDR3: CASSQGLAVYNEQFF

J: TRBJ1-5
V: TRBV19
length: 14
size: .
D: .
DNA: TGTGCCAGTAGACAGGACCCGTCAGGTCAGCCCCAGCATTTT
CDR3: CASRQDPSGQPQHF

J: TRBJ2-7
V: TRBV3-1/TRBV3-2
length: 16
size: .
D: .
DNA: TGTGCCAGCAGCCAAAACCCAGGCGTTAGCTCCTACGAGCAGTACTTC
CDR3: CASSQNPGVSSYEQYF

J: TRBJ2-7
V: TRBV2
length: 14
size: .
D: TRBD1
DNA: TGTGCCAGCAGTGGCGGGACAGGGTCTTACGAGCAGTACTTC
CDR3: CASSGGTGSYEQYF

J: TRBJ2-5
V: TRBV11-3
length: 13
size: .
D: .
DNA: TGTGCCAGCAGCTTAGCGGTGCAAGAGACCCAGTACTTC
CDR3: CASSLAVQETQYF

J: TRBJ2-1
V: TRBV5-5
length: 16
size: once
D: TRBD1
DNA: TGTGCCAGCAGCACGAGAGGGGACAGGGGGCTCAATGAGCAGTTCTTC
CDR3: CASSTRGDRGLNEQFF

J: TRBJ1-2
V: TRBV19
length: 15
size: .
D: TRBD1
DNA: TGTGCCAGTAGTCCCGGGACAGAATACCACTATGGCTACACCTTC
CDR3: CASSPGTEYHYGYTF

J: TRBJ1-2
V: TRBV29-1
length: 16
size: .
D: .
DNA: TGCAGCGTTAACACCGGGAAAGGGGAGGCGTACTATGGCTACACCTTC
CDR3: CSVNTGKGEAYYGYTF

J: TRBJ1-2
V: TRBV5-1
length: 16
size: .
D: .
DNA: TGCGCCAGCAGCTACGCCCCCTTGGCAGGGGCTGGCGGCTACACCTTC
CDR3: CASSYAPLAGAGGYTF

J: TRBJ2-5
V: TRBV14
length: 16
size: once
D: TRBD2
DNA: TGTGCCAGCAGCCTCCGAAGCGGGAGCGGTATGGAGACCCAGTACTTC
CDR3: CASSLRSGSGMETQYF

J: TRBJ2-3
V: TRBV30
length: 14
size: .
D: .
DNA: TGTGCCTGGAGTGTGGGGCGGAAGGAGGATACGCAGTATTTT
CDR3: CAWSVGRKEDTQYF

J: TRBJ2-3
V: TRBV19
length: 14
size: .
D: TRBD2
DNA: TGTGCCAGTAGAAGGACTAGCAATGGAGATACGCAGTATTTT
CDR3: CASRRTSNGDTQYF

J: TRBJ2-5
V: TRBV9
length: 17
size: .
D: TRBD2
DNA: TGTGCCAGCAGCGGCCCTAGAGCGGGAAGAAACAAAGAGACCCAGTACTTC
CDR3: CASSGPRAGRNKETQYF

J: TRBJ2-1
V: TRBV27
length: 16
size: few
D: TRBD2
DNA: TGTGCCAGCAGGCATTCCCTAGCGGGAGACTACAATGAGCAGTTCTTC
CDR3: CASRHSLAGDYNEQFF

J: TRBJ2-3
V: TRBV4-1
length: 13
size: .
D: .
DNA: TGCGCCAGCAGCACTATACAGGGGAGGCCGCAGTATTTT
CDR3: CASSTIQGRPQYF

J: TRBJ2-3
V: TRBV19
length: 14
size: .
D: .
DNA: TGTGCCAGTAAGGGACAGAGCGGGACAGATACGCAGTATTTT
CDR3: CASKGQSGTDTQYF

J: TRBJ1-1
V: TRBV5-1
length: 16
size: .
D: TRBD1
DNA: TGCGCCAGCAGCTTCGGGACAGGGCACATGAACACTGAAGCTTTCTTT
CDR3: CASSFGTGHMNTEAFF

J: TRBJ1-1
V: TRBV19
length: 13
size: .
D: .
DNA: TGTGCCAGTAGTGTGGGGCGGGGCACTGAAGCTTTCTTT
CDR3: CASSVGRGTEAFF

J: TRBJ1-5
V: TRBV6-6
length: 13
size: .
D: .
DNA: TGTGCCAATGCAGGGGCGAGCAATCAGCCCCAGCATTTT
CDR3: CANAGASNQPQHF

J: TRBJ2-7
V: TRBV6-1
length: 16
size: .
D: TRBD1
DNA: TGTGCCAGCAGTGAAGTCTATGGACAGGGAGGCGTTAGGCAGTACTTC
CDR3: CASSEVYGQGGVRQYF

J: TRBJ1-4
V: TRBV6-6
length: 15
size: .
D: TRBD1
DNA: TGTGCCAGCAGTCCCGCAGGGGGCGCGTTCGAAAAACTGTTTTTT
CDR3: CASSPAGGAFEKLFF

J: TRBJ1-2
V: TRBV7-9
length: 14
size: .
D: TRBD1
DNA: TGTGCCAGCAGGCCCGGGACAGGGACGTCTGGCTACACCTTC
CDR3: CASRPGTGTSGYTF

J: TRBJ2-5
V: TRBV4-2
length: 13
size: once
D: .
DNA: TGTGCCAGCAGCCAAGGCCCGAGAGAGACCCAGTACTTC
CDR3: CASSQGPRETQYF

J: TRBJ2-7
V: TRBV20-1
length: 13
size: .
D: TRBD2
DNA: TGCAGTGCTAGTTTGGCTGCCGGGAGGGAGCAGTACTTC
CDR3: CSASLAAGREQYF

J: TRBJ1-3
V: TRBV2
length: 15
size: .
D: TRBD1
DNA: TGTGCCAGCAGCAGACAGGGGGCGAACGGAAACACCATATATTTT
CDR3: CASSRQGANGNTIYF

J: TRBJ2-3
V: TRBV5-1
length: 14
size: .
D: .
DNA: TGCGCCAGTCGGCAAGGGGCCCGGGCAGATACGCAGTATTTT
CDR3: CASRQGARADTQYF

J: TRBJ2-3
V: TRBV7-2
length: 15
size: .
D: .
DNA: TGTGCCAGCAGCTCAGACAGGACACTCACAGATACGCAGTATTTT
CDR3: CASSSDRTLTDTQYF

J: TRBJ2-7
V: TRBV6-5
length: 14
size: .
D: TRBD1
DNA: TGTGCCAGCAGTATAGAGGGACAGAACTACGAGCAGTACTTC
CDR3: CASSIEGQNYEQYF